The clone carrying this T cell receptor (beta chain) has a handful of counts. This entry comes from a study of CD8 T cells in ankylosing spondylitis. Construction of TCR beta libraries was performed using quantitative 5'-RACE with molecular barcodes. TCRdb ran MiXCR on the 5' RACE reads and lists one entry per CDR3 protein. The repertoire consists of 30,000 to 45,000 distinct CDR3 sequences, with 9.5% to 12% occurring once and the leading ten covering just over 20%. CDR1 and CDR2 from the germline V gene are MNHEY and SMNVEV (reference sequence). The CDR3 has 14 amino acids. After removal of 5 bases from V and 2 bases from J, the junction contained 5 bases not matched to a gene.

This clonotype was obtained from a male donor with ankylosing spondylitis. The chain uses TRBV27 and TRBJ1-1, with TRBD1 identical over 7 bases. The sample was synovial fluid, either unsorted or a sorted T cell fraction (not recorded which). The CDR3 DNA reads as TGTGCCAGCAGTCAGGGGGTTTTAAACACTGAAGCTTTCTTT. As protein: CASSQGVLNTEAFF.